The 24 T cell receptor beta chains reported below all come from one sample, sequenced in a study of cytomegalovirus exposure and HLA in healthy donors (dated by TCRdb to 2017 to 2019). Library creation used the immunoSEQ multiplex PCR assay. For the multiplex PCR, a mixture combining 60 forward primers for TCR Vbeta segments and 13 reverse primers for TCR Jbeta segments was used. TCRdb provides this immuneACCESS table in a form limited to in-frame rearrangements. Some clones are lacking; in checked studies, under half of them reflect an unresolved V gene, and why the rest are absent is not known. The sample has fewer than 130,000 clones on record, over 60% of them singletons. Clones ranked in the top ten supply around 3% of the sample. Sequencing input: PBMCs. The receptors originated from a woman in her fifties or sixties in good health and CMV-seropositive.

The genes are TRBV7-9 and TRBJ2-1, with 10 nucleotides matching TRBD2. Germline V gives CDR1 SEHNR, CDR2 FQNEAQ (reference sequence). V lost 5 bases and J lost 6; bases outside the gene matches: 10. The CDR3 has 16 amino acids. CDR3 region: CASSPLSGRAINEQFF. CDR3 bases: TGTGCCAGCAGCCCCCTCAGCGGGAGGGCTATCAATGAGCAGTTCTTC.

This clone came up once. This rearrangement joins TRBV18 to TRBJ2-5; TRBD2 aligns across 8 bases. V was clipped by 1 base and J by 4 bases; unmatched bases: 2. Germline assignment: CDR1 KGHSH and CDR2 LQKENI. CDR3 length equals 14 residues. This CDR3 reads CASSPRLAGETQYF. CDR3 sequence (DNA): TGTGCCAGCTCACCACGGCTAGCGGGAGAGACCCAGTACTTC.

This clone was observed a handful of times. The CDR3 nucleotides read TGCGCCAGCAGCTTGAATACAGGGGGGCAAGAGACCCAGTACTTC. Amino acid sequence: CASSLNTGGQETQYF. This chain connects TRBV5-1 to TRBJ2-5, with TRBD1 matching 8 bases. V was pared by 1 base and J by 2 bases, with 4 bases of the junction left unmatched. CDR3 length equals 15 residues. Germline V gives CDR1 SGHRS, CDR2 YFSETQ.

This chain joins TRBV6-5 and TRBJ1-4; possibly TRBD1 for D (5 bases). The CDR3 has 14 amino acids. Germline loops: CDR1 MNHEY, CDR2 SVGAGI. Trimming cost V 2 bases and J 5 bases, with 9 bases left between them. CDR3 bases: TGTGCCAGCAGTTACGGAGGGGAGAATGAAAAACTGTTTTTT. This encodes CASSYGGENEKLFF.

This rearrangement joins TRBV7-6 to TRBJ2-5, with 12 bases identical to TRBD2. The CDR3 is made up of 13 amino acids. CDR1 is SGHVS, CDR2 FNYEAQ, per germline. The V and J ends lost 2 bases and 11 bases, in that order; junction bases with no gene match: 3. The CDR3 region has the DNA TGTGCCAGCAGCTTACTAGCGGGAGGGCCGCAGTACTTC. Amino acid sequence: CASSLLAGGPQYF.

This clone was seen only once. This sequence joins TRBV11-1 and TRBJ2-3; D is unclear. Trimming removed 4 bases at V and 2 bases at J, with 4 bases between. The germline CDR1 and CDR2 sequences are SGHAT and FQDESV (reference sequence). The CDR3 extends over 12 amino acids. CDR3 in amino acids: CASSSYTDTQYF. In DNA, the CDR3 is TGTGCCAGCAGCTCGTACACAGATACGCAGTATTTT.

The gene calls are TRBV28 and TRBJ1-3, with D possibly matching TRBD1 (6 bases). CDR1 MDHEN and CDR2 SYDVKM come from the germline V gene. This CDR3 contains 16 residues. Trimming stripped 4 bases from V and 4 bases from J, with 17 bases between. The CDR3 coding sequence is TGTGCCAGCAGTTGGGCGGGGGGCCTCATAGGAAACACCATATATTTT. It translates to CASSWAGGLIGNTIYF.

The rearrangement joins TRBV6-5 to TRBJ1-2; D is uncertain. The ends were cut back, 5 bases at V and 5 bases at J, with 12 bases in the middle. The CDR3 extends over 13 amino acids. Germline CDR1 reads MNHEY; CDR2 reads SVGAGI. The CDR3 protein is CASSEAGDYGYTF. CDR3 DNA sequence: TGTGCCAGCAGTGAAGCCGGGGATTATGGCTACACCTTC.

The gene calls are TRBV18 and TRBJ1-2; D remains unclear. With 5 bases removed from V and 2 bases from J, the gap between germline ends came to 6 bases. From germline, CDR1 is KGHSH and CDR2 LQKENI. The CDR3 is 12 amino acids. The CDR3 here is CASSAANYGYTF. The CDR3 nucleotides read TGTGCCAGCTCAGCGGCGAACTATGGCTACACCTTC.

In DNA, the CDR3 is TGTGCCAGCAGTGAAGACTCAGGGGGAGGCGGATATGGCTACACCTTC. Translated: CASSEDSGGGGYGYTF. The chain links TRBV6-1 to TRBJ1-2; 7 bases map to TRBD1. V shed 1 base and J 5 bases; nucleotides not matched to a gene: 10. The germline gives CDR1 MNHNS, CDR2 SASEGT. The CDR3 spans 16 residues.

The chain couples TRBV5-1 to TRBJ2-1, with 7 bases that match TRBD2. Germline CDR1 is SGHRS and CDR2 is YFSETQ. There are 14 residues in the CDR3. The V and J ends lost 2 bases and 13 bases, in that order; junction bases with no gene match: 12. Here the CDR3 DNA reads TGCGCCAGCAGCTTATCGGTCGCGGGAGCTGGACAGTTCTTC. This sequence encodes CASSLSVAGAGQFF.

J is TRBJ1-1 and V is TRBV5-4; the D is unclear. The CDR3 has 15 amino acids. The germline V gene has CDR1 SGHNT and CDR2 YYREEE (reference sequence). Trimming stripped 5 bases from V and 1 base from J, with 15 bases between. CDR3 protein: CASRTLGRGNTEAFF. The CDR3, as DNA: TGTGCCAGCAGGACTCTCGGACGGGGGAACACTGAAGCTTTCTTT. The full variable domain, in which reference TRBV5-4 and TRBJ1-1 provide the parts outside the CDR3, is ETGVTQSPTHLIKTRGQQVTLRCSSQSGHNTVSWYQQALGQGPQFIFQYYREEENGRGNFPPRFSGLQFPNYSSELNVNALELDDSALYLCASRTLGRGNTEAFFGQGTRLTVV.

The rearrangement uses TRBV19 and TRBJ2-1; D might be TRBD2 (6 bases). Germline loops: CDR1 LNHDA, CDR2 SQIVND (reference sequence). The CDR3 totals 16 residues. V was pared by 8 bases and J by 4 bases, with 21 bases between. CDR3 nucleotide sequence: TGTGCCAGTGTGGCCTATTTTGGCGGGGAGTACAATGAGCAGTTCTTC. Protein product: CASVAYFGGEYNEQFF. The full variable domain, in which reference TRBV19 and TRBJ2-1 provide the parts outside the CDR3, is DGGITQSPKYLFRKEGQNVTLSCEQNLNHDAMYWYRQDPGQGLRLIYYSQIVNDFQKGDIAEGYSVSREKKESFPLTVTSAQKNPTAFYLCASVAYFGGEYNEQFFGPGTRLTVL.

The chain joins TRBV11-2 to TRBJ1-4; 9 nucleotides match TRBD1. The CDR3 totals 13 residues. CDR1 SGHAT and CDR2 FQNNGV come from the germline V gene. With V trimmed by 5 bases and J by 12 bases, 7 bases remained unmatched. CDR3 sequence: CASSQGDRVELFF. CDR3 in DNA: TGTGCCAGCAGCCAGGGGGACAGGGTAGAACTGTTTTTT.

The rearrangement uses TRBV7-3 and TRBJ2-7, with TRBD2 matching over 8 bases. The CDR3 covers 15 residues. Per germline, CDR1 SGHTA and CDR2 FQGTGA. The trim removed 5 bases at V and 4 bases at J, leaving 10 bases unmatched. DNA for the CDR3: TGTGCCAGCAGCGTATCCCACAGCGGGAGTTACGAGCAGTACTTC. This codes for CASSVSHSGSYEQYF.

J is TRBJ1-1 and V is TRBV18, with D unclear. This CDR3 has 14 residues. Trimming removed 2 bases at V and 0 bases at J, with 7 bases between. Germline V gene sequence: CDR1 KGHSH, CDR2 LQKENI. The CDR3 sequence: CASSPASLNTEAFF. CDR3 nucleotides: TGTGCCAGCTCACCAGCGTCATTGAACACTGAAGCTTTCTTT.

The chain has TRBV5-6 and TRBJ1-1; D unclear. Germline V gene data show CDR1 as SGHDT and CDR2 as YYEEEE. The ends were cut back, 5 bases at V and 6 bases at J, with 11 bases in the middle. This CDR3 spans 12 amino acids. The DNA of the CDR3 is TGTGCCAGCAGAGCCGTTGGTGCTGAAGCTTTCTTT. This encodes CASRAVGAEAFF.

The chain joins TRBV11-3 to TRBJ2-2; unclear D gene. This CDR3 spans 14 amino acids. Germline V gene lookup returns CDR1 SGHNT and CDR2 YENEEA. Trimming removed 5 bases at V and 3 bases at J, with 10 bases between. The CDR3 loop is CASSRQSDTGELFF. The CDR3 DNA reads TGTGCCAGCAGCCGACAATCGGACACCGGGGAGCTGTTTTTT.

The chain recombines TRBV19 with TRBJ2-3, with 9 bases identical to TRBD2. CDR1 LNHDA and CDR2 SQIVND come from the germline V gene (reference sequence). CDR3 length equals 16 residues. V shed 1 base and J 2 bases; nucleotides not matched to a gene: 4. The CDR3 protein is CASSIGTSVPTDTQYF. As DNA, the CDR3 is TGTGCCAGTAGTATAGGGACTAGCGTTCCCACAGATACGCAGTATTTT.

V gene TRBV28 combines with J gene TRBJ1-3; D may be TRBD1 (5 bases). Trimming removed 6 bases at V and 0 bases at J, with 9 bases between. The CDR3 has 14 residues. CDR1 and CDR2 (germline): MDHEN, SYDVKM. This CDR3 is CASRDSLSGNTIYF. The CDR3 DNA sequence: TGTGCCAGCAGAGACAGTCTCTCTGGAAACACCATATATTTT.

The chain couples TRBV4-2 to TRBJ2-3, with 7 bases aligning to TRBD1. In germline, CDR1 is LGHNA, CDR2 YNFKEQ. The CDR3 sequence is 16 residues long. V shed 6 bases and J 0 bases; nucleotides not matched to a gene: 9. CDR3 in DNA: TGTGCCAGCAGGGACCGGGACAGCCCTAGCACAGATACGCAGTATTTT. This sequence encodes CASRDRDSPSTDTQYF.

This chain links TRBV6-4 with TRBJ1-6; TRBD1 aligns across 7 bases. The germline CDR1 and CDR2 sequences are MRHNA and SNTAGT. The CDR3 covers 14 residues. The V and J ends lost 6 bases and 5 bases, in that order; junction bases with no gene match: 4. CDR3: CASRGTDHNSPLHF. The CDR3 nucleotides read TGTGCCAGCAGAGGGACAGATCATAATTCACCCCTCCACTTT.

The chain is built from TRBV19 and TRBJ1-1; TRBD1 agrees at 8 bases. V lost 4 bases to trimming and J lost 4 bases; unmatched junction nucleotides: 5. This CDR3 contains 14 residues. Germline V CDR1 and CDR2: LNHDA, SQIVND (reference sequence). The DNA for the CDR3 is TGTGCCAGTAGTAGGACAGGGTCGGGCACTGAAGCTTTCTTT. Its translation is CASSRTGSGTEAFF.

CDR3 region: CASAQASGNTIYF. In nucleotides, the CDR3 is TGTGCCAGCGCACAGGCCTCTGGAAACACCATATATTTT. The chain couples TRBV11-2 to TRBJ1-3, with a possible D match to TRBD1 (5 bases). Trimming pared 8 bases from V and 0 bases from J, leaving 8 bases between. Germline CDR1 SGHAT, CDR2 FQNNGV. There are 13 residues in the CDR3.